One and the same sample provided the 9 T cell receptor beta chains below, sequenced in a study of blood T cell repertoires in COVID-19. Method: immunoSEQ multiplex PCR; TCRdb's copy keeps in-frame clones and lacks some. This sample has around 250,000 clones, with approximately 86% found just once. The sequenced sample was PBMCs or T cells enriched from blood (not recorded which). These receptors were collected from a woman aged 45-59 years who had recovered from COVID-19.

This chain connects TRBV5-4 to TRBJ2-3; tentatively, D is TRBD1 (5 bases). This CDR3 spans 14 amino acids. Germline V lookup: CDR1 SGHNT, CDR2 YYREEE (reference sequence). Between the trimmed V and J ends, which lost 6 bases and 2 bases, there was a span of 13 bases. CDR3 amino acids: CASNRKAATDTQYF. The CDR3 DNA reads as TGTGCCAGCAACAGGAAGGCGGCCACAGATACGCAGTATTTT.

The chain uses TRBV7-2 and TRBJ2-2; TRBD2 might be the D (6 bases). The CDR3 spans 15 residues. The germline CDR1 and CDR2 sequences are SGHTA and FQGNSA. The V end was cut by 5 bases, the J end by 7 bases, with 17 bases between. This CDR3 is CASSQRGGRDGELFF. The CDR3 DNA reads as TGTGCCAGCAGCCAGAGAGGAGGGCGGGACGGGGAGCTGTTTTTT. The full variable domain, in which reference TRBV7-2 and TRBJ2-2 provide the parts outside the CDR3, is GAGVSQSPSNKVTEKGKDVELRCDPISGHTALYWYRQSLGQGLEFLIYFQGNSAPDKSGLPSDRFSAERTGGSVSTLTIQRTQQEDSAVYLCASSQRGGRDGELFFGEGSRLTVL.

The chain recombines TRBV6-5 with TRBJ1-1; D not resolved. From germline, CDR1 is MNHEY and CDR2 SVGAGI. V lost 7 bases and J lost 6, with 15 bases in between. CDR3 length: 13 amino acids. Here the CDR3 DNA reads TGTGCCAGCATGGCGGGCACTGGGTCTGAAGCTTTCTTT. As protein: CASMAGTGSEAFF.

The rearrangement links TRBV3-1 (or the pseudogene TRBV3-2) to TRBJ2-5, with 7 bases lining up with TRBD1. Per the germline V gene, CDR1 is LGHDT and CDR2 is YNNKEL (reference sequence). The CDR3 totals 15 residues. The J segment lost 4 bases and the V segment lost 4 bases, leaving 9 bases of the junction unmatched. In DNA, the CDR3 is TGTGCCAGCAGCCCTTACACAGGGGAAGGAGAGACCCAGTACTTC. It encodes CASSPYTGEGETQYF.

V and J are TRBV28 and TRBJ1-3; maybe TRBD1 (5 bases). The CDR3 runs to 17 residues. Trimming took 6 bases from V and 0 from J, leaving 18 bases between them. The germline gives CDR1 MDHEN, CDR2 SYDVKM. CDR3 residues: CASSHFQKGDSGNTIYF. The CDR3 coding sequence is TGTGCCAGCAGCCACTTCCAAAAAGGGGACTCTGGAAACACCATATATTTT.

The J gene is TRBJ1-5, the V gene TRBV18, with TRBD1 matching 7 bases. The CDR3 has 13 amino acids. Losses at the gene ends were 6 bases for V and 3 bases for J; bases not matched to a gene: 2. Per germline, CDR1 KGHSH and CDR2 LQKENI. The CDR3 DNA reads TGTGCCAGCTCTGAGGGGGCCAATCAGCCCCAGCATTTT. Translation gives CASSEGANQPQHF.

This clone has only a few counts. The chain joins TRBV7-2 to TRBJ2-7; 9 bases match TRBD1. The CDR3 runs to 15 residues. The V gene's germline CDR1 is SGHTA and CDR2 FQGNSA. Unmatched junction bases numbered 8, after V lost 1 base and J lost 7 bases. DNA of the CDR3: TGTGCCAGCAGCTTAGGGATACAGGGGGCTGGGGAGCAGTACTTC. This encodes CASSLGIQGAGEQYF. Looking up the rest from reference TRBV7-2 and TRBJ2-7 gives the full variable domain: GAGVSQSPSNKVTEKGKDVELRCDPISGHTALYWYRQSLGQGLEFLIYFQGNSAPDKSGLPSDRFSAERTGGSVSTLTIQRTQQEDSAVYLCASSLGIQGAGEQYFGPGTRLTVT.

The rearrangement joins TRBV5-6 to TRBJ1-2; 10 bases fit TRBD1. V trimming: 0 bases; J trimming: 8 bases; junction bases outside the gene matches: 4. CDR3 size: 14 residues. Per the germline V gene, CDR1 is SGHDT and CDR2 is YYEEEE. The chain's CDR3 is CASSLGQGAVGYTF. CDR3 in DNA: TGTGCCAGCAGCTTGGGACAGGGGGCTGTCGGCTACACCTTC.

This chain uses TRBV24-1 with TRBJ2-2; TRBD2 might be the D (5 bases). CDR3 length: 14 amino acids. Germline V gives CDR1 KGHDR, CDR2 SFDVKD. Trimming took 3 bases from V and 6 from J, leaving 10 bases between them. CDR3 amino acids: CATSDATRSGELFF. For the CDR3, the DNA is TGTGCCACCAGTGATGCAACTAGATCCGGGGAGCTGTTTTTT.